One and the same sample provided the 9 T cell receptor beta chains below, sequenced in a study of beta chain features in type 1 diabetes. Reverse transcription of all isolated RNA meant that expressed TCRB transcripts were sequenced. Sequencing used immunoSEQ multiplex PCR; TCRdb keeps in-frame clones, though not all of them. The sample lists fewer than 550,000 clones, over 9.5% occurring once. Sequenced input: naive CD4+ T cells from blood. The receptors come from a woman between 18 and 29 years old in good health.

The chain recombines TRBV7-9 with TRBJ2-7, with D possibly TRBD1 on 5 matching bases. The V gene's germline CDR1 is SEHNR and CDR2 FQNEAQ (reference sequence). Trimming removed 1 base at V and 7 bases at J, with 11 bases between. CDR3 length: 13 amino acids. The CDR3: CASSLEGPGEQYV. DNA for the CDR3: TGTGCCAGCAGCTTAGAGGGTCCAGGGGAGCAGTACGTC.

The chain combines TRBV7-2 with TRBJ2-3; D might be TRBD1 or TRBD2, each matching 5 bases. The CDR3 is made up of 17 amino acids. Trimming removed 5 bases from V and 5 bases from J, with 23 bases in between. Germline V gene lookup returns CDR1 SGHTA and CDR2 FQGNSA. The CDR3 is CASSQPAANRRIDTQYF. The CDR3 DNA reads TGTGCCAGCAGCCAACCCGCCGCGAACAGGAGGATAGATACGCAGTATTTT.

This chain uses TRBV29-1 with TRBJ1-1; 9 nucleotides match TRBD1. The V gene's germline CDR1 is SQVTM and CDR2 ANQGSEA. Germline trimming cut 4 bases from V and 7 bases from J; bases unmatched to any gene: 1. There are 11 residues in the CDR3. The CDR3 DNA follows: TGCAGCGTTGGGGGACAGGGTGAAGCTTTCTTT. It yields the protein CSVGGQGEAFF.

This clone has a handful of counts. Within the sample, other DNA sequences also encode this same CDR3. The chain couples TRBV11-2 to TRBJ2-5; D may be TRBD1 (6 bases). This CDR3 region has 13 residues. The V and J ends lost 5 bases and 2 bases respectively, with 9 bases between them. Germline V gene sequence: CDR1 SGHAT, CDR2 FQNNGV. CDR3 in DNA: TGTGCCAGCAGCACAAGGGGGCAAGAGACCCAGTACTTC. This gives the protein CASSTRGQETQYF.

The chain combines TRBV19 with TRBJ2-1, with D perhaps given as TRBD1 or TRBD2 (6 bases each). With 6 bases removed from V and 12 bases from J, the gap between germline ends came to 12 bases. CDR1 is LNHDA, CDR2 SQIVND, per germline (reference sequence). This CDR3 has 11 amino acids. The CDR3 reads CASSLGGGQFF. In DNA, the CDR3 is TGTGCCAGTAGCCTCGGAGGGGGGCAGTTCTTC.

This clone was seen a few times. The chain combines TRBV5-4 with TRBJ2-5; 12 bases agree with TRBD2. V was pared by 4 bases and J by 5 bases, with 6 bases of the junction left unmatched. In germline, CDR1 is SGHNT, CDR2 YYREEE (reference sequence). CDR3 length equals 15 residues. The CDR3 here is CASSPSGGAKETQYF. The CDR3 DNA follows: TGTGCCAGCAGCCCTAGCGGGGGGGCAAAGGAGACCCAGTACTTC.

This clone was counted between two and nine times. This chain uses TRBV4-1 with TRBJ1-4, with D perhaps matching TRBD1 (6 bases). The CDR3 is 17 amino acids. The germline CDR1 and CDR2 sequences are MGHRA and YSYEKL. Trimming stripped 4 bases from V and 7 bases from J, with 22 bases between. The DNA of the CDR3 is TGCGCCAGCAGCCGAGGGGGACGCGTCCGGGGCAGTGAAAAACTGTTTTTT. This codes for CASSRGGRVRGSEKLFF.

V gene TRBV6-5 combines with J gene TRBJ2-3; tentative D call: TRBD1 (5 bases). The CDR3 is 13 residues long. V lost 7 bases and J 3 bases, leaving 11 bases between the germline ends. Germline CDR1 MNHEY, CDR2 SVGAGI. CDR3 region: CASTKPGTDTQYF. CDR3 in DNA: TGTGCCAGCACCAAGCCAGGGACAGATACGCAGTATTTT.

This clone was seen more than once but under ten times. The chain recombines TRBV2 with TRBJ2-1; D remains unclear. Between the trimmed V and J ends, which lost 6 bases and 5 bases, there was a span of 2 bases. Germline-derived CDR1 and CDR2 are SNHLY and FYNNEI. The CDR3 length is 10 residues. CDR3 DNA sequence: TGTGCCAGCAGGAACAATGAGCAGTTCTTC. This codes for CASRNNEQFF.